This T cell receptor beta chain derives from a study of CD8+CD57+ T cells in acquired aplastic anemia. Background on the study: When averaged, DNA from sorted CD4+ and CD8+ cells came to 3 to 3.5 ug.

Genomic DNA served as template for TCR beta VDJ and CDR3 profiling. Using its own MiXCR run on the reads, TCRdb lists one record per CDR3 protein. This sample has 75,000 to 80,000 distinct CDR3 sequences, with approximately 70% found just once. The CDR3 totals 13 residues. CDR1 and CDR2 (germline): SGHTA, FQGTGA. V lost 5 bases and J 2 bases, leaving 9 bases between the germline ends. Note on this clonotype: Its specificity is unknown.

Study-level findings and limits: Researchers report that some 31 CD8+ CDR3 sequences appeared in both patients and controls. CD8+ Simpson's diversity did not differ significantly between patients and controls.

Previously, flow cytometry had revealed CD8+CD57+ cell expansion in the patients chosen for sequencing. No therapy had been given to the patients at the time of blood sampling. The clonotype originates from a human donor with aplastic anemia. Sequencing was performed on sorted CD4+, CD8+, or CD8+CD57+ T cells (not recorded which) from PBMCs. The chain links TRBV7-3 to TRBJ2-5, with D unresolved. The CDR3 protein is CASSQVAQETQYF. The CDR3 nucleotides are TGTGCCAGCAGCCAAGTGGCACAAGAGACCCAGTACTTC.